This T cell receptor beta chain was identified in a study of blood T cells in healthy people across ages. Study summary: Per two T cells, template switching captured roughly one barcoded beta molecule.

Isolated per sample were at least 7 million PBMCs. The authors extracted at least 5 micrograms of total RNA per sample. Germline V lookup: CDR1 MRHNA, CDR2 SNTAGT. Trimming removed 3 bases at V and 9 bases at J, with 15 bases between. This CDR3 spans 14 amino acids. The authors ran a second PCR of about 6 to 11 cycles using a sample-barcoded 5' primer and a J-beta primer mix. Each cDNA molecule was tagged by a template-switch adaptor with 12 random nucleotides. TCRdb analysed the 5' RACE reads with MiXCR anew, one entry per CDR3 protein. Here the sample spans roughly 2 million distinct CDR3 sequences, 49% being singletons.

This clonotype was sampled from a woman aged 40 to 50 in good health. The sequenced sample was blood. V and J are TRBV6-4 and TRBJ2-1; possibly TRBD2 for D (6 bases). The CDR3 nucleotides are TGTGCCAGCAGTGAAGACGGGGAGGTTGGTGAGCAGTTCTTC. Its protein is CASSEDGEVGEQFF.